This T cell receptor beta chain was profiled in a study of blood T cell repertoires in COVID-19. Trimming removed 0 bases from V and 2 bases from J; junction bases left unmatched: 9. CDR1 is GTSNPN, CDR2 SVGIG, per germline (reference sequence). The CDR3 runs 17 residues. TCRdb's copy holds only in-frame clones and misses some; the assay was immunoSEQ multiplex PCR. The sample gives roughly 200,000 clones, about 75% of which show up once; around 7.9% is in the top ten. This sequence joins TRBV30 and TRBJ1-2; 10 bases align to TRBD1. Sample: peripheral blood. The TCR comes from a woman aged 45 to 65 with active or convalescent COVID-19. In DNA, the CDR3 is TGTGCCTGGAGTGTCCCTTCGACAGGGGGCTTAAACTATGGCTACACCTTC. It encodes CAWSVPSTGGLNYGYTF. The full variable domain, rest sourced from reference TRBV30 and TRBJ1-2, is SQTIHQWPATLVQPVGSPLSLECTVEGTSNPNLYWYRQAAGRGLQLLFYSVGIGQISSEVPQNLSASRPQDRQFILSSKKLLLSDSGFYLCAWSVPSTGGLNYGYTFGSGTRLTVV.